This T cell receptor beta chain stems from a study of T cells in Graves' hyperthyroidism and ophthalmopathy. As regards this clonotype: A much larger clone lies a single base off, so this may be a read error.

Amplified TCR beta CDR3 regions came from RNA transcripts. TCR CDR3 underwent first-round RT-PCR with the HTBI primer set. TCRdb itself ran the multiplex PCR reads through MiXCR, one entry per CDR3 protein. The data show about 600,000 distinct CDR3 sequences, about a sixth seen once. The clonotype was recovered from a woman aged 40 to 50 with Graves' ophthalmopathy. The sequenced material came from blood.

The CDR3 protein is CASSKPGQINQPQHF. The CDR3 DNA reads as TGTGCCAGCAGTAAACCGGGACAGATCAATCAGCCCCAGCATTTT. The V call is TRBV6-2 or TRBV6-3, the J call TRBJ1-5; 7 bases match TRBD1. Germline CDR1 reads MNHEY; CDR2 reads SVGEGT. The V and J ends lost 5 bases and 3 bases, in that order; junction bases with no gene match: 7. CDR3 length equals 15 residues.